This is a list of T cell receptor beta chains from one sample in a study of memory CD4+ T cells and cytomegalovirus serostatus. Libraries were prepared by immunoSEQ multiplex PCR; TCRdb keeps only in-frame clonotypes and omits some of them. The sample lists fewer than 40,000 clones; 60% to 85% were seen once. Sequencing input: memory CD4+ T cells from blood. The source of these receptors is an adult in good health and CMV-seronegative. CDR3s include the opening cysteine and the closing phenylalanine or tryptophan. The D gene is left open where the match is weak. Clone size is given for some rows only: seen once, a few or many times, or a class if the clone is expanded.

J gene | D gene | clone size | V gene | CDR3 length | CDR3 protein | CDR3 DNA
TRBJ1-1 | TRBD1 | - | TRBV29-1 | 13 | CSVVGQGVTEAFF | TGCAGCGTTGTGGGACAGGGCGTGACTGAAGCTTTCTTT
TRBJ2-4 | - | - | TRBV5-4 | 16 | CASSLSPELAKNIQYF | TGTGCCAGCAGCTTGTCCCCAGAACTAGCCAAAAACATTCAGTACTTC
TRBJ1-5 | - | - | TRBV10-3 | 15 | CAISDLVGSNQPQHF | TGTGCCATCAGTGATCTGGTCGGTAGCAATCAGCCCCAGCATTTT
TRBJ1-1 | - | - | TRBV2 | 15 | CASSEVKNPNTEAFF | TGTGCCAGCAGTGAAGTAAAGAACCCGAACACTGAAGCTTTCTTT
TRBJ2-2 | - | - | TRBV28 | 15 | CATQFSQGRTGELFF | TGTGCCACCCAATTCTCGCAGGGGAGAACCGGGGAGCTGTTTTTT
TRBJ1-5 | - | - | TRBV7-9 | 11 | CASRAYQPQHF | TGTGCCAGCAGAGCGTATCAGCCCCAGCATTTT
TRBJ1-1 | - | - | TRBV10-3 | 13 | CAISRGSDTEAFF | TGTGCCATCAGCAGGGGATCGGACACTGAAGCTTTCTTT
TRBJ1-2 | - | - | TRBV5-1 | 12 | CASSLEGDGYTF | TGCGCCAGCAGCTTGGAAGGTGATGGCTACACCTTC
TRBJ2-3 | - | once | TRBV18 | 15 | CASSLGGSVTDTQYF | TGTGCCAGCTCACTAGGTGGTAGCGTCACAGATACGCAGTATTTT
TRBJ1-2 | - | few | TRBV19 | 13 | CASSIRGRDGYTF | TGTGCCAGTAGTATACGGGGGAGGGATGGCTACACCTTC
TRBJ2-3 | - | - | TRBV7-8 | 12 | CASSPYSGTPYF | TGTGCCAGCAGCCCCTACTCCGGGACTCCTTATTTT
TRBJ2-3 | TRBD2 | - | TRBV4-1 | 17 | CASSPGLAASSTDTQYF | TGCGCCAGCAGCCCGGGACTAGCGGCCTCTAGCACAGATACGCAGTATTTT
TRBJ1-2 | TRBD1 | - | TRBV6-5 | 14 | CASRRQGEVYGYTF | TGTGCCAGCAGACGACAGGGGGAGGTCTATGGCTACACCTTC
TRBJ2-4 | - | - | TRBV27 | 13 | CASRLSGENIQYF | TGTGCCAGCAGACTCTCGGGGGAAAACATTCAGTACTTC
TRBJ2-1 | TRBD1 | - | TRBV11-3 | 15 | CASSLDATGYNEQFF | TGTGCCAGCAGCTTAGATGCGACAGGGTACAATGAGCAGTTCTTC
TRBJ2-5 | - | - | TRBV11-3 | 13 | CASSLGSGETQYF | TGTGCCAGCAGCCTGGGATCGGGGGAGACCCAGTACTTC
TRBJ2-7 | - | - | TRBV7-2 | 13 | CASSFGMSGEQYF | TGTGCCAGCAGCTTCGGGATGTCCGGGGAGCAGTACTTC
TRBJ2-7 | TRBD2 | - | TRBV14 | 15 | CASSHRTSGDYEQYF | TGTGCCAGCAGCCACCGGACTAGCGGGGACTACGAGCAGTACTTC
TRBJ1-3 | - | - | TRBV13 | 17 | CASSLGGAGSSGNTIYF | TGTGCCAGCAGCTTAGGGGGAGCAGGGAGCTCTGGAAACACCATATATTTT
TRBJ1-3 | - | once | TRBV10-3 | 17 | CAISEPISTGSPNTIYF | TGTGCCATCAGTGAGCCGATTTCGACAGGATCTCCTAACACCATATATTTT
TRBJ2-3 | TRBD1 | - | TRBV7-9 | 15 | CASSLGDRVADTQYF | TGTGCCAGCAGCTTAGGGGACAGGGTCGCAGATACGCAGTATTTT
TRBJ1-4 | - | - | TRBV12-2 | 16 | CASREDGESTNEKLFF | TGTGCAAGTCGGGAGGACGGGGAGTCAACTAATGAAAAACTGTTTTTT
TRBJ2-7 | TRBD2 | - | TRBV19 | 15 | CASSISGLAAYEQYF | TGTGCCAGTAGTATATCTGGACTAGCGGCCTACGAGCAGTACTTC
TRBJ2-7 | - | - | TRBV10-1 | 14 | CASSEVGGQYEQYF | TGCGCCAGCAGTGAGGTGGGGGGGCAGTACGAGCAGTACTTC
TRBJ2-2 | TRBD1 | - | TRBV5-6 | 16 | CASSTTTGANTGELFF | TGTGCCAGCAGCACCACGACAGGGGCGAACACCGGGGAGCTGTTTTTT
TRBJ1-3 | - | - | TRBV9 | 13 | CASSENSGNTIYF | TGTGCCAGCAGCGAGAATTCTGGAAACACCATATATTTT
TRBJ1-6 | - | few | TRBV6-5 | 14 | CASSPGAYNSPLHF | TGTGCCAGCAGCCCCGGGGCCTATAATTCACCCCTCCACTTT
TRBJ1-5 | TRBD1 | few | TRBV6-1 | 18 | CASSGDRRSDYSNQPQHF | TGTGCCAGCAGTGGGGACAGGCGATCCGATTATAGCAATCAGCCCCAGCATTTT
TRBJ1-1 | - | few | TRBV30 | 13 | CAWKGRMNTEAFF | TGTGCCTGGAAGGGACGGATGAACACTGAAGCTTTCTTT
TRBJ2-2 | TRBD2 | - | TRBV10-3 | 16 | CAISTFSGGNTGELFF | TGTGCCATCAGTACCTTTAGCGGGGGAAACACCGGGGAGCTGTTTTTT
TRBJ2-5 | - | - | TRBV5-1 | 16 | CASSSSTRGEGETQYF | TGCGCCAGCAGCTCCTCGACTAGGGGGGAGGGGGAGACCCAGTACTTC
TRBJ1-6 | - | - | TRBV21-1 | 15 | CASSSSGQGNSPLHF | TGTGCCAGCAGCAGTTCGGGACAGGGGAATTCACCCCTCCACTTT
TRBJ2-5 | TRBD2 | - | TRBV30 | 17 | CAWSVRVLAGRGETQYF | TGTGCCTGGAGTGTCCGGGTGTTAGCGGGACGAGGGGAGACCCAGTACTTC
TRBJ1-2 | TRBD1 | few | TRBV30 | 14 | CAWRWTGPNYGYTF | TGTGCCTGGAGGTGGACAGGGCCTAACTATGGCTACACCTTC
TRBJ2-3 | TRBD2 | - | TRBV6-6 | 15 | CAAVKAGDLGDTQYF | TGTGCCGCCGTCAAAGCGGGGGATCTCGGAGATACGCAGTATTTT
TRBJ2-1 | - | - | TRBV11-2 | 14 | CASSLATNYNEQFF | TGTGCCAGCAGCTTAGCCACAAATTACAATGAGCAGTTCTTC
TRBJ1-4 | - | - | TRBV6-1 | 15 | CASSDVQATNEKLFF | TGTGCCAGCAGTGATGTACAAGCAACTAATGAAAAACTGTTTTTT
TRBJ1-1 | - | - | TRBV6-5 | 15 | CASSSPGAGWTEAFF | TGTGCCAGCAGTTCCCCGGGGGCTGGGTGGACTGAAGCTTTCTTT
TRBJ1-5 | - | few | TRBV18 | 13 | CASSLAQNQPQHF | TGTGCCAGCTCACTGGCCCAGAATCAGCCCCAGCATTTT
TRBJ1-2 | TRBD1 | - | TRBV2 | 15 | CASSVPGQGEYGYTF | TGTGCCAGCAGCGTACCGGGACAGGGCGAGTATGGCTACACCTTC
TRBJ2-3 | - | - | TRBV7-7 | 16 | CASSPLGDTGTDTQYF | TGTGCCAGCAGCCCCCTGGGGGACACTGGCACAGATACGCAGTATTTT
TRBJ2-3 | TRBD2 | - | TRBV2 | 18 | CASSEKASGGARADTQYF | TGTGCCAGCAGTGAAAAGGCTAGCGGGGGGGCCCGGGCAGATACGCAGTATTTT
TRBJ1-4 | TRBD1 | - | TRBV10-1 | 15 | CASRPGTATNEKLFF | TGCGCCAGCAGGCCCGGGACAGCAACTAATGAAAAACTGTTTTTT
TRBJ2-2 | TRBD2 | - | TRBV2 | 16 | CASSRTSGDNTGELFF | TGTGCCAGCAGTAGGACTAGCGGGGACAACACCGGGGAGCTGTTTTTT
TRBJ1-1 | - | few | TRBV7-8 | 12 | CASSLLNTEAFF | TGTGCCAGCAGCTTATTGAACACTGAAGCTTTCTTT
TRBJ1-3 | - | - | TRBV28 | 16 | CASSLWGVGTGNTIYF | TGTGCCAGCAGTTTATGGGGGGTGGGGACTGGAAACACCATATATTTT
TRBJ2-5 | - | - | TRBV25-1 | 18 | CASSEPGQGIAGVETQYF | TGTGCCAGCAGTGAACCGGGACAGGGAATAGCGGGGGTAGAGACCCAGTACTTC